These 20 T cell receptor beta chains originate from one sample sequenced in a study of monozygotic twins with inflammatory bowel disease (dated by TCRdb to between 2018 and 2021). The library was generated by 5' RACE. The instrument given in TCRdb is Illumina HiSeq 2500. TCRdb reanalyzed the reads, keeping one entry per CDR3 protein sequence and omitting DNA. The sample table gives over 150,000 distinct CDR3 sequences. The ten largest clones take up roughly 3% of the sample. The sequenced sample consisted of blood. These receptors were collected from a human donor with ulcerative colitis or Crohn's disease, or a healthy co-twin of an affected twin (not recorded which).

The V call is TRBV14, the J call TRBJ2-1; absent DNA, TCRdb's TRBD2 call cannot be checked. The length of the CDR3 is 14 residues. CDR1 is SGHDN and CDR2 is FVKESK in the germline V gene. CDR3 loop: CASSRGLAVNEQFF. Full variable domain (rest looked up from reference TRBV14 and TRBJ2-1): EAGVTQFPSHSVIEKGQTVTLRCDPISGHDNLYWYRRVMGKEIKFLLHFVKESKQDESGMPNNRFLAERTGGTYSTLKVQPAELEDSGVYFCASSRGLAVNEQFFGPGTRLTVL.

V gene TRBV7-8 combines with J gene TRBJ2-3; TCRdb calls TRBD2, which cannot be checked without DNA. In germline, CDR1 is SGHVS, CDR2 FQNEAQ. This CDR3 has 15 amino acids. Here the CDR3 reads CASSLAGGPGDTQYF.

The chain has TRBV7-6 and TRBJ1-5. This CDR3 has 13 amino acids. The germline V gene has CDR1 SGHVS and CDR2 FNYEAQ. CDR3 loop: CASSTGVAQPQHF.

The gene calls are TRBV2 and TRBJ2-1; without DNA, the TCRdb call of TRBD2 cannot be checked. The CDR3 length is 15 residues. CDR1 is SNHLY and CDR2 is FYNNEI in the germline V gene. CDR3 region: CASGLTSGAYNEQFF.

The CDR3 loop reads CATSRGLAGAYNTQYF. This chain joins TRBV15 and TRBJ2-3; TCRdb names TRBD2, which stays unverified in the absence of DNA. The germline V gene encodes CDR1 LNHNV and CDR2 YYDKDF (reference sequence). There are 16 residues in the CDR3.

V is TRBV6-1 and J is TRBJ1-5; the D gene TCRdb calls, TRBD1, cannot be checked with no DNA. Germline lookup yields CDR1 MNHNS and CDR2 SASEGT. The length of the CDR3 is 14 residues. The CDR3 sequence is CASRSSGGTQPQHF.

The genes are TRBV5-6 and TRBJ2-1; no DNA is available, so the TRBD2 call from TCRdb remains unchecked. The CDR3 loop spans 13 amino acids. Germline CDR1 and CDR2: SGHDT and YYEEEE. CDR3 in amino acids: CASSLDSHNEQFF.

V and J are TRBV9 and TRBJ2-7; checking the TCRdb D call of TRBD1 is not possible without DNA. This CDR3 region has 14 residues. From germline, CDR1 is SGDLS and CDR2 YYNGEE. CDR3 in amino acids: CASSVDSLGAQQYF.

The genes are TRBV30 and TRBJ1-4; TCRdb proposes TRBD1, but this gene call is untestable without DNA. The V gene's germline CDR1 is GTSNPN and CDR2 SVGIG (reference sequence). The CDR3 runs to 14 residues. CDR3 loop: CAWSPQGLHEKLFF.

The chain employs TRBV29-1 and TRBJ2-6. In germline, CDR1 is SQVTM, CDR2 ANQGSEA. This CDR3 is built from 13 residues. The CDR3 sequence: CSVQSSGANVLTF.

The gene calls are TRBV19 and TRBJ2-6; TCRdb calls TRBD1, which cannot be checked without DNA. The V gene's germline CDR1 is LNHDA and CDR2 SQIVND (reference sequence). The CDR3 sequence is 14 residues long. This chain's CDR3 is CATYRGYGANVLTF. The full variable domain, in which reference TRBV19 and TRBJ2-6 provide the parts outside the CDR3, is DGGITQSPKYLFRKEGQNVTLSCEQNLNHDAMYWYRQDPGQGLRLIYYSQIVNDFQKGDIAEGYSVSREKKESFPLTVTSAQKNPTAFYLCATYRGYGANVLTFGAGSRLTVL.

The chain uses TRBV29-1 and TRBJ2-3; TCRdb's D call, TRBD2, is unchecked because there is no DNA. From germline, CDR1 is SQVTM and CDR2 ANQGSEA. The CDR3 runs 14 residues. CDR3 loop: CSAGGTSEADTQYF.

The chain carries TRBV19 and TRBJ2-2; no DNA is available, so the TRBD2 call from TCRdb remains unchecked. Germline V CDR1 and CDR2: LNHDA, SQIVND (reference sequence). The CDR3 contains 17 residues. The CDR3 here is CASRSGTSGSHTGELFF.

J is TRBJ2-3 and V is TRBV6-2 or TRBV6-3; without DNA, the TCRdb call of TRBD2 cannot be checked. Germline lookup yields CDR1 MNHEY and CDR2 SVGEGT. The CDR3 totals 17 residues. CDR3 sequence: CASRKISGTTSTDTQYF.

The chain couples TRBV10-3 to TRBJ2-1; without DNA, the TCRdb call of TRBD1 cannot be checked. The CDR3 length is 15 residues. Germline values: CDR1 ENHRY, CDR2 SYGVKD. The CDR3: CAISEFGDEAGEQFF.

The rearrangement uses TRBV7-3 and TRBJ2-1; TCRdb indicates TRBD1, and absent DNA this call remains unverified. The CDR3 has 15 amino acids. CDR1 and CDR2 (germline): SGHTA, FQGTGA. This chain's CDR3 is CASSLGASSYNEQFF.

This chain connects TRBV6-1 to TRBJ2-7; TCRdb proposes TRBD2, but this gene call is untestable without DNA. Germline V gives CDR1 MNHNS, CDR2 SASEGT. The CDR3 contains 15 residues. CDR3 residues: CAGSGGLAGAYEQYF.

The chain has TRBV12-3 or TRBV12-4 and TRBJ2-3; TCRdb's D gene call, TRBD2, goes unchecked for lack of DNA. The CDR3 loop spans 14 amino acids. The CDR3: CASSITSVTDTQYF.

This chain joins TRBV21-1 and TRBJ2-6; the TCRdb call, TRBD1, lacks DNA for checking. TRBV21-1 is annotated as a pseudogene. This CDR3 has 15 amino acids. CDR3 sequence reads: CASNHPGFGANVLTF.

J is TRBJ2-3 and V is TRBV28. Germline V lookup: CDR1 MDHEN, CDR2 SYDVKM. This CDR3 is built from 15 residues. The CDR3 sequence: CASSLVRPSADTQYF.